This paragraph covers one TCR beta chain sequence. Its cognate antigen is unknown. A second PCR, run for roughly 7 to 12 cycles, used a sample-barcoded 5' primer plus a J-beta primer mix. TCRdb re-derived calls from the 5' RACE reads in MiXCR, one entry per CDR3 protein. The sample holds over 1,500,000 distinct CDR3 sequences; roughly 52% are singletons and the top ten take less than 2.5%. The data originate from a study of blood T cells in healthy people across ages. General study points: Possibly confounding the expanded clonotype changes was the fact that donor CMV status was unknown. It was found that TCR beta diversity correlated strongly with the percentage of naive T cells. Leaving the PBMCs unsorted stopped any conclusive comparison of naive versus antigen-experienced cells. Per million T cells, TCR beta diversity dropped about linearly as age rose.

Germline V gene lookup returns CDR1 SEHNR and CDR2 FQNEAQ (reference sequence). The CDR3 extends over 16 amino acids. The sample comprised blood. J is TRBJ2-5 and V is TRBV7-9, with TRBD1 matching over 9 bases. The DNA end is more similar to TRBJ2-7, so the J call may be wrong. This TCR came from a woman in her 40s in good health. The CDR3 DNA reads TGTGCCAGCAGCTTCCGGGACAGGGAAACGAGGAACGAGCAGTACTTC. Protein: CASSFRDRETRNEQYF.